The sample holds one count of the clone carrying this TCR beta chain. Its antigen is as yet unknown. The data are from a study of cytomegalovirus exposure and HLA in healthy donors. The PCR employed 60 Vbeta primers together with 13 Jbeta primers. This table comes from immunoSEQ multiplex PCR, and its TCRdb copy is limited to in-frame clones, with some not included. The sample lists about 190,000 clones; 84% were seen once. Notes on the study in general: The investigators catalogued about 170 TCR beta chains as cytomegalovirus-associated.

Trimming cost V 4 bases and J 6 bases, with 19 bases left between them. CDR1 SGHNT and CDR2 YYREEE come from the germline V gene (reference sequence). The CDR3 spans 16 residues. The rearrangement links TRBV5-4 to TRBJ2-2, with D maybe TRBD1 (5 bases). This TCR derives from a boy between 10 and 17 years old in good health and CMV-seronegative. The specimen sequenced was PBMCs. CDR3 in amino acids: CASSTVLMGRSGELFF. DNA for the CDR3: TGTGCCAGCAGCACGGTACTCATGGGGCGGTCCGGGGAGCTGTTTTTT.